This passage covers 5 T cell receptor beta chains from one sample sequenced in a study of OX40 agonist ivuxolimab in advanced cancers. Sequencing used immunoSEQ multiplex PCR; TCRdb keeps in-frame clones, though not all of them. The sample lists approximately 60,000 clones, 75% to 85% seen once, with 3.1% in the top ten. Material: CD4+ or CD8+ T cells sorted from blood, obtained in a trial of the OX40 agonist ivuxolimab. These receptors originate from an adult with an advanced solid tumor such as melanoma, head and neck, liver or kidney cancer.

DNA for the CDR3: TGTGCCAGCAGCCCCAGGGTAGTCGGGCTCCAAGAGACCCAGTACTTC. This encodes CASSPRVVGLQETQYF. This chain links TRBV5-4 with TRBJ2-5; perhaps TRBD1 as D (5 bases). Germline V lookup: CDR1 SGHNT, CDR2 YYREEE (reference sequence). The CDR3 is 16 residues long. Deletions cut 4 bases from V and 1 base from J, with 17 bases between.

Note on this clone: One end of the junction varies from germline; a read error may be responsible. The sample contains more than one DNA sequence encoding this CDR3. V is TRBV30 and J is TRBJ2-1, with 10 bases that match TRBD2. This CDR3 contains 15 residues. CDR1 GTSNPN and CDR2 SVGIG come from the germline V gene (reference sequence). CDR3 bases: TGTGCTTGGACCCTCTTGACTAGCGGGTCGGGGGGGCAGTTCTTC. Its translation: CAWTLLTSGSGGQFF.

This chain links TRBV6-6 with TRBJ1-5; D is perhaps TRBD1 (6 bases). Germline CDR1 is MNHNY and CDR2 is SVGAGI (reference sequence). This CDR3 contains 13 residues. Trimming shortened V by 11 bases and J by 3 bases, and 14 bases separated the two germline ends. The CDR3 spells CAVGRTVNQPQHF. DNA for the CDR3: TGTGCCGTAGGAAGGACAGTCAATCAGCCCCAGCATTTT.

This chain uses TRBV12-2 with TRBJ2-7. TRBV12-2 is labeled a pseudogene. There are 12 residues in the CDR3. The CDR3 region is CASPFLEYEQYF. The CDR3 coding sequence is TGTGCAAGTCCCTTCCTCGAATACGAGCAGTACTTC.

The chain employs TRBV15 and TRBJ2-3; D ambiguous. With 0 bases removed from V and 4 bases from J, the gap between germline ends came to 11 bases. The CDR3 extends over 15 amino acids. Per germline, CDR1 LNHNV and CDR2 YYDKDF (reference sequence). CDR3 loop: CATSRDWAEADTQYF. CDR3 nucleotides: TGTGCCACCAGCAGAGATTGGGCAGAGGCAGATACGCAGTATTTT.